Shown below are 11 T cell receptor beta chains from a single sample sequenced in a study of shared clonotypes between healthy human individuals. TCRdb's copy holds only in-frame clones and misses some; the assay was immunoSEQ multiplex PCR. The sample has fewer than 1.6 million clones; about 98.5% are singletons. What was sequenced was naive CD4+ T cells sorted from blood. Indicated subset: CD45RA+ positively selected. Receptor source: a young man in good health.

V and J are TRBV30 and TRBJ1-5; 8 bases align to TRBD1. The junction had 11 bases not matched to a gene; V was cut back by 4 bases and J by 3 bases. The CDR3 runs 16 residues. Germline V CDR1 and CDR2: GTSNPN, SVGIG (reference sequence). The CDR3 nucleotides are TGTGCCTGGAATACGGGGACAGGTATCGCCAATCAGCCCCAGCATTTT. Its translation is CAWNTGTGIANQPQHF.

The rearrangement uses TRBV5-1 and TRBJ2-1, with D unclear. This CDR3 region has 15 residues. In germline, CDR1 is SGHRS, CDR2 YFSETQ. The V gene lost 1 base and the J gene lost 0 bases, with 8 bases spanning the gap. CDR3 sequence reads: CASSLHSSSYNEQFF. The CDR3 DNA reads TGCGCCAGCAGCTTGCACTCGAGCTCCTACAATGAGCAGTTCTTC.

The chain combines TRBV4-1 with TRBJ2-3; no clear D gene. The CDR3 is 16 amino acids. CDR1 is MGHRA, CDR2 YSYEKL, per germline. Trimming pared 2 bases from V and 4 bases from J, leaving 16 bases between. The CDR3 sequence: CASSQLLVVLADTQYF. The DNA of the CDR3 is TGCGCCAGCAGCCAATTATTAGTCGTGTTGGCAGATACGCAGTATTTT.

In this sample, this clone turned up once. The CDR3 loop reads CAIRTGGTEAFF. As DNA, the CDR3 is TGTGCCATCCGGACAGGGGGCACTGAAGCTTTCTTT. V is TRBV11-1 and J is TRBJ1-1, with 10 positions matching TRBD1. This CDR3 contains 12 residues. V trimming: 10 bases; J trimming: 4 bases; junction bases outside the gene matches: 3. CDR1 is SGHAT and CDR2 is FQDESV in the germline V gene (reference sequence).

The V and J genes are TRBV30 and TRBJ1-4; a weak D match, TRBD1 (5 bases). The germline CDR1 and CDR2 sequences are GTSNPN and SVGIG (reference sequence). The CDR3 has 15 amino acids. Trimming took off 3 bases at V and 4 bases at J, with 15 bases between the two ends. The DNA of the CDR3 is TGTGCCTGGAGGGGAGGGGTAAGGAGTAATGAAAAACTGTTTTTT. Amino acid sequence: CAWRGGVRSNEKLFF. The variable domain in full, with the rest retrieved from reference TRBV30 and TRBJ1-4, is SQTIHQWPATLVQPVGSPLSLECTVEGTSNPNLYWYRQAAGRGLQLLFYSVGIGQISSEVPQNLSASRPQDRQFILSSKKLLLSDSGFYLCAWRGGVRSNEKLFFGSGTQLSVL.

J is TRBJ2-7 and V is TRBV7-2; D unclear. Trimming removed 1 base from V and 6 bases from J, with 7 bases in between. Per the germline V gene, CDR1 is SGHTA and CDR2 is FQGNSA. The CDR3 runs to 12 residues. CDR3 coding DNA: TGTGCCAGCAGCTTAGGTATGGTCGAGCAGTACTTC. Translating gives CASSLGMVEQYF. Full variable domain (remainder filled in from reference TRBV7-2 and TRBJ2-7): GAGVSQSPSNKVTEKGKDVELRCDPISGHTALYWYRQSLGQGLEFLIYFQGNSAPDKSGLPSDRFSAERTGGSVSTLTIQRTQQEDSAVYLCASSLGMVEQYFGPGTRLTVT.

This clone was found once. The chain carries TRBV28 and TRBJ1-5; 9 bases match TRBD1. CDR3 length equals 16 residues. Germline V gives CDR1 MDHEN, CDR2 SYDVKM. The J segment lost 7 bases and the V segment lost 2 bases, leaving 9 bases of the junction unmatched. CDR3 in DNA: TGTGCCAGCAGTTTAGGAACTACAGGGGGCTTACAGCCCCAGCATTTT. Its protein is CASSLGTTGGLQPQHF.

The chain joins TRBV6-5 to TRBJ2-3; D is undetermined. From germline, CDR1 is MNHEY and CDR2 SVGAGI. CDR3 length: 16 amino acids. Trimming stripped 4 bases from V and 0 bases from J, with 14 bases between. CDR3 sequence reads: CASSSVGVPSTDTQYF. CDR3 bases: TGTGCCAGCAGTTCGGTGGGCGTTCCTAGCACAGATACGCAGTATTTT.

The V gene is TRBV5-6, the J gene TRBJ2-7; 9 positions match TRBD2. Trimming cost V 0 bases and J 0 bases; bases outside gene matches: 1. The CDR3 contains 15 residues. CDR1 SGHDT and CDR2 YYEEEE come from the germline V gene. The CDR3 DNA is TGTGCCAGCAGCTTGGGACTAGCGGCCTCCTACGAGCAGTACTTC. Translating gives CASSLGLAASYEQYF.

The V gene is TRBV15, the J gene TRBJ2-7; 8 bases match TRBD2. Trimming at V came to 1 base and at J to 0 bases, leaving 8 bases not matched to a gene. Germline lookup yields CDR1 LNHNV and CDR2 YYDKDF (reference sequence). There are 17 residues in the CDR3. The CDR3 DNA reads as TGTGCCACCAGCAGAGGGCCGACTAGCGCGCGCTCCTACGAGCAGTACTTC. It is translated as CATSRGPTSARSYEQYF.

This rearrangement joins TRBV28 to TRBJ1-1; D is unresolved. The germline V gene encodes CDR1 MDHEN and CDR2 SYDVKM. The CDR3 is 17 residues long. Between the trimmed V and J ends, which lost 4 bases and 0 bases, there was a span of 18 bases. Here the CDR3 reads CASSSPGSLHMNTEAFF. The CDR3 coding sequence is TGTGCCAGCAGTTCACCCGGTTCGCTCCACATGAACACTGAAGCTTTCTTT.